The present TCR beta chain was sequenced within a study of regulatory dendritic cells for organ transplantation. Findings and limits, study-wide: Naive T cells showed high diversity, memory cells less, memory CD8+ least.

With regard to this clone: Its antigen is currently unknown.

Repertoires were generated with immunoSEQ multiplex PCR, while TCRdb's copy carries only in-frame clones and drops some. The sample includes 28,000 or so clones, 82% seen only once; the top ten take about 0.094%. Unmatched junction bases numbered 5, after V lost 3 bases and J lost 4 bases. In germline, CDR1 is KGHSH, CDR2 LQKENI. CDR3 length equals 15 residues. The clonotype originates from a human donor in good health. The sequenced material came from naive CD4+ T cells from blood. As to subset: CD45RA+ naive T cells. The chain couples TRBV18 to TRBJ2-2, with TRBD1 matching 7 bases. CDR3 coding DNA: TGTGCCAGCTCACCGCGAACAGGGGCCACCGGGGAGCTGTTTTTT. This sequence encodes CASSPRTGATGELFF.